This TCR beta chain is from a study of blood T cell repertoires in COVID-19. The wider study: The study drew acute and convalescent COVID-19 samples from the United States, Italy and Spain.

Original processing notes: Amplification with reference gene primers provided the estimates of nucleated cell counts. Sequencing was performed with immunoSEQ multiplex PCR; in TCRdb, only in-frame clones are kept and a portion is missing. V, J and clone size reflect that table, while D and trimming were determined from the DNA. The table has about 200,000 clones, around 90% seen once. Cohort 3 recovered donors had two negative PCRs, clearance, or symptom resolution. The CDR3 is 13 amino acids. Germline V gene data show CDR1 as ENHRY and CDR2 as SYGVKD. Between the trimmed V and J ends, which lost 4 bases and 4 bases, there was a span of 10 bases.

The specimen was PBMCs or T cells enriched from blood (not recorded which). The origin of this receptor is a woman between 25 and 40 years old who had recovered from COVID-19. V and J are TRBV10-3 and TRBJ1-2; D possibly corresponds to TRBD1 (6 bases). CDR3 region: CAISAGVGYGYTF. The CDR3 DNA follows: TGTGCCATCAGTGCAGGGGTAGGCTATGGCTACACCTTC.